These T cell receptor beta chains were read from a single sample in a study of regulatory T cells in long-lasting Graves disease. TCRdb passed the multiplex PCR reads through MiXCR, listing each CDR3 protein once. The sample records 350,000 to 400,000 distinct CDR3 sequences, 15% to 17% being singletons. Sample: peripheral blood mononuclear cells (PBMCs), taken at new diagnosis, from a patient treated with antithyroid drugs. All receptors derive from a female donor with Graves disease. CDR3s include the opening cysteine and the closing phenylalanine or tryptophan. D genes are given only for firm matches. Clone size is shown for a subset of rows, as once, few, many or a class of expanded clone.

>NA|many|TRBV12-3/TRBV12-4|TRBJ2-6
CASSAGSSGANVLTF
TGTGCCAGCAGTGCTGGGTCCTCTGGGGCCAACGTCCTGACTTTC
>NA|many|TRBV12-3/TRBV12-4|TRBJ2-3
CAGLRGTDTQYF
TGTGCCGGACTTAGGGGCACAGATACGCAGTATTTT
>TRBD1|NA|TRBV27|TRBJ1-6
CASSLGQGHNSPLHF
TGTGCCAGCAGCTTAGGACAGGGACATAATTCACCCCTCCACTTT
>TRBD1|few|TRBV19|TRBJ1-3
CASSATDRGAGNTIYF
TGTGCCAGTAGTGCGACCGACAGGGGAGCTGGAAACACCATATATTTT
>NA|many|TRBV20-1|TRBJ2-7
CSAPNPLARIYEQYF
TGCAGTGCTCCGAACCCCCTAGCCCGGATCTACGAGCAGTACTTC
>TRBD1|many|TRBV20-1|TRBJ2-7
CSASRQGDTYEQYF
TGCAGTGCTAGCCGACAGGGGGACACCTACGAGCAGTACTTC
>TRBD1|many|TRBV12-3/TRBV12-4|TRBJ2-1
CASGFTPGQRPNEQFF
TGTGCCAGCGGCTTCACCCCGGGACAGCGTCCCAATGAGCAGTTCTTC
>NA|many|TRBV5-1|TRBJ1-1
CASSLAGRIHPETEAFF
TGCGCCAGCAGCTTGGCCGGGAGGATTCATCCTGAGACTGAAGCTTTCTTT
>NA|many|TRBV7-8|TRBJ2-4
CASSSFGRNIQYF
TGTGCCAGCAGCTCCTTTGGGAGGAACATTCAGTACTTC
>NA|many|TRBV7-2|TRBJ1-5
CASSLAGGLGQPQHF
TGTGCCAGCAGCTTAGCCGGGGGGCTAGGTCAGCCCCAGCATTTT
>TRBD2|many|TRBV5-1|TRBJ2-3
CASSLTSGGARGTDTQYF
TGCGCCAGCAGCTTGACTAGCGGGGGGGCGAGGGGCACAGATACGCAGTATTTT
>NA|many|TRBV7-9|TRBJ1-1
CASSFPGNTEAFF
TGTGCCAGCAGTTTCCCTGGGAACACTGAAGCTTTCTTT
>NA|few|TRBV6-1|TRBJ1-1
CASSDYVLGRGTEAFF
TGTGCCAGCAGTGATTATGTGCTAGGGCGCGGCACTGAAGCTTTCTTT
>NA|few|TRBV5-1|TRBJ1-2
CASSLEAGYTF
TGCGCCAGCAGCTTGGAGGCTGGCTACACCTTC
>NA|many|TRBV28|TRBJ2-1
CASSDTDYNEQFF
TGTGCCAGCAGTGATACTGATTACAATGAGCAGTTCTTC
>NA|many|TRBV7-9|TRBJ1-4
CASSLESEREKLFF
TGTGCCAGCAGCTTAGAGAGTGAACGTGAAAAACTGTTTTTT
>NA|NA|TRBV6-2/TRBV6-3|TRBJ1-2
CAIGRGNYGYTF
TGTGCCATTGGGAGGGGGAACTATGGCTACACCTTC
>TRBD1|many|TRBV20-1|TRBJ1-2
CSFLIRTGARDGYTF
TGCAGTTTTCTAATCCGGACAGGAGCGAGGGATGGCTACACCTTC
>NA|NA|TRBV28|TRBJ1-1
CASSNLNTEAFF
TGTGCCAGCAGCAATCTGAACACTGAAGCTTTCTTT
>TRBD2|many|TRBV6-1|TRBJ2-7
CASSRTSSYEQYF
TGTGCCAGCAGCCGGACTAGCTCCTACGAGCAGTACTTC
>TRBD1|many|TRBV7-3|TRBJ2-1
CASSLGPVTGGRYNEQFF
TGTGCCAGCAGCTTAGGACCTGTGACAGGGGGCCGTTACAATGAGCAGTTCTTC
>NA|many|TRBV18|TRBJ1-6
CASSPGDSPLHF
TGTGCCAGCTCACCCGGCGATTCACCCCTCCACTTT
>NA|NA|TRBV6-2/TRBV6-3|TRBJ1-4
CASSYTYRVAEKLFF
TGTGCCAGCAGTTACACCTACAGGGTAGCTGAAAAACTGTTTTTT
>TRBD2|NA|TRBV5-1|TRBJ2-2
CASSLGRTSGRAAVTGELFF
TGCGCCAGCAGCTTGGGGAGGACTAGCGGGAGGGCCGCGGTCACCGGGGAGCTGTTTTTT
>TRBD2|many|TRBV20-1|TRBJ2-5
CSAPGGWGETQYF
TGCAGTGCTCCGGGGGGATGGGGAGAGACCCAGTACTTC
>NA|few|TRBV19|TRBJ1-2
CASSIDGQSYTF
TGTGCCAGTAGTATAGATGGGCAGAGCTACACCTTC
>NA|few|TRBV14|TRBJ2-1
CASSQAGSIFYNEQFF
TGTGCCAGCAGCCAAGCAGGCTCGATTTTTTACAATGAGCAGTTCTTC
>NA|many|TRBV27|TRBJ2-3
CASSSPAMVGGVDTQYF
TGTGCCAGCAGTTCCCCCGCGATGGTGGGTGGAGTGGATACGCAGTATTTT
>TRBD1|NA|TRBV7-9|TRBJ2-1
CASSPPGTGGSYNEQFF
TGTGCCAGCAGCCCCCCCGGGACAGGGGGATCCTACAATGAGCAGTTCTTC
>NA|many|TRBV6-1|TRBJ1-1
CASSRTDFGNTEAFF
TGTGCCAGCAGTCGAACAGACTTCGGGAACACTGAAGCTTTCTTT
>NA|NA|TRBV6-4|TRBJ1-4
CASGYQGATNEKLFF
TGTGCCAGCGGTTACCAGGGCGCAACTAATGAAAAACTGTTTTTT
>NA|many|TRBV20-1|TRBJ1-4
CSAPGLSSEKLFF
TGCAGTGCCCCGGGACTTTCTAGTGAAAAACTGTTTTTT
>NA|many|TRBV25-1|TRBJ1-2
CASTGGTRVDYGYTF
TGTGCCAGCACAGGAGGAACGCGAGTGGACTATGGCTACACCTTC
>TRBD1|NA|TRBV7-9|TRBJ2-5
CASSEGQALQETQYF
TGTGCCAGCAGCGAGGGACAGGCCTTACAAGAGACCCAGTACTTC
>NA|many|TRBV5-1|TRBJ1-1
CASSLPREGVGTEAFF
TGCGCCAGCAGCTTGCCCCGGGAAGGGGTGGGCACTGAAGCTTTCTTT
>NA|many|TRBV28|TRBJ2-1
CASSLYSYNEQFF
TGTGCCAGCAGTTTATACTCTTACAATGAGCAGTTCTTC
>NA|many|TRBV7-9|TRBJ1-2
CASSRFRDRKTNYGYTF
TGTGCCAGCAGCCGATTCCGGGACCGGAAGACTAACTATGGCTACACCTTC
>NA|few|TRBV6-1|TRBJ1-2
CASRAGTGYTF
TGTGCCAGCCGGGCAGGGACTGGCTACACCTTC
>NA|NA|TRBV20-1|TRBJ1-2
CSARDSSGIFNYGYTF
TGCAGTGCTAGAGACTCTTCCGGGATCTTTAACTATGGCTACACCTTC
>TRBD1|many|TRBV9|TRBJ2-7
CASSTGTAVSYEQYF
TGTGCCAGCAGCACTGGGACAGCAGTATCCTACGAGCAGTACTTC
>TRBD1|NA|TRBV5-5|TRBJ1-6
CASSTEGQRNSPLHF
TGTGCCAGCAGCACGGAGGGACAGAGAAATTCACCCCTCCACTTT